A single sample is the source of the 6 T cell receptor beta chains below, sequenced in a study of cytomegalovirus exposure and HLA in healthy donors (dated by TCRdb to the late 2010s). Library preparation was by the immunoSEQ multiplex PCR assay. A mixture of 60 forward primers for TCR Vbeta segments and 13 reverse primers for TCR Jbeta segments was used in the multiplex PCR. The immuneACCESS repertoire file appears here via TCRdb, limited to in-frame rearrangements. These files lack a portion of the clones; in checked studies, under half of the deficit traces to unresolved V genes, and the cause of the others is not known. Here the sample has 120,000 to 150,000 clones; nearly 85% occur a single time. The ten largest account for nearly 3.5% of the sample. The material sequenced was PBMCs. These receptors originate from a male donor in good health and CMV-seronegative.

V usage is TRBV2 and J usage is TRBJ2-7; no definite D call. CDR3 length equals 12 residues. Trimming removed 6 bases from V and 9 bases from J, with 15 bases in between. Germline V gene sequence: CDR1 SNHLY, CDR2 FYNNEI. CDR3 amino acids: CASSQVRSGQYF. CDR3 nucleotides: TGTGCCAGCAGCCAAGTGAGGTCGGGGCAGTACTTC.

This clone showed up just once. This chain connects TRBV6-4 to TRBJ2-7; 10 nucleotides line up with TRBD2. The CDR3 contains 15 residues. Germline trimming cut 7 bases from V and 5 bases from J; bases unmatched to any gene: 11. The germline CDR1 and CDR2 sequences are MRHNA and SNTAGT. DNA of the CDR3: TGTGCCAGCAAACCCAGCGGGAGGGCCCTCGACGAGCAGTACTTC. Its protein is CASKPSGRALDEQYF.

V and J are TRBV6-4 and TRBJ2-7; possible D gene TRBD2, 7 bases. The CDR3 has 13 amino acids. V was trimmed by 9 bases and J by 5 bases, leaving 17 bases between them. Germline loops: CDR1 MRHNA, CDR2 SNTAGT. CDR3 residues: CASRSGGRHEQYF. The CDR3 bases are TGTGCCAGTCGTTCCGGGGGGCGACACGAGCAGTACTTC.

The chain carries TRBV27 and TRBJ1-1, with a tentative D call TRBD1 (5 bases). The CDR3 has 15 residues. Germline assignment: CDR1 MNHEY and CDR2 SMNVEV (reference sequence). The V and J ends lost 0 bases and 5 bases respectively, with 13 bases between them. CDR3 sequence: CASSLSSRAGTEAFF. The CDR3 DNA is TGTGCCAGCAGTTTATCTTCCCGGGCAGGGACTGAAGCTTTCTTT.

CDR3: CASSQDWRGAYNEQFF. CDR3 DNA sequence: TGTGCCAGCAGCCAAGATTGGCGGGGGGCCTACAATGAGCAGTTCTTC. The V and J genes are TRBV14 and TRBJ2-1, with 8 positions matching TRBD2. The CDR3 covers 16 residues. Germline V gene lookup returns CDR1 SGHDN and CDR2 FVKESK. V shed 0 bases, J shed 2 bases, and the junction held 3 bases outside the gene matches. Using reference TRBV14 and TRBJ2-1 for the parts outside the CDR3, the full variable domain is EAGVTQFPSHSVIEKGQTVTLRCDPISGHDNLYWYRRVMGKEIKFLLHFVKESKQDESGMPNNRFLAERTGGTYSTLKVQPAELEDSGVYFCASSQDWRGAYNEQFFGPGTRLTVL.

This clone appeared a few times. The V and J genes are TRBV7-9 and TRBJ2-2; 10 positions match TRBD1. This CDR3 contains 16 residues. After removal of 6 bases from V and 4 bases from J, the junction contained 8 bases not matched to a gene. The V gene's germline CDR1 is SEHNR and CDR2 FQNEAQ (reference sequence). The CDR3 reads CASRLTDRGITGELFF. Here the CDR3 DNA reads TGTGCCAGCAGGTTGACGGACAGGGGGATCACCGGGGAGCTGTTTTTT. Using reference TRBV7-9 and TRBJ2-2 for the parts outside the CDR3, the full variable domain is DTGVSQNPRHKITKRGQNVTFRCDPISEHNRLYWYRQTLGQGPEFLTYFQNEAQLEKSRLLSDRFSAERPKGSFSTLEIQRTEQGDSAMYLCASRLTDRGITGELFFGEGSRLTVL.